This T cell receptor (beta chain) was captured by sequencing in a study of blood T cell repertoires in COVID-19. This clone was seen more than once but under ten times. V lost 6 bases and J lost 1, with 12 bases in between. This CDR3 spans 14 amino acids. CDR1 is SNHLY, CDR2 FYNNEI, per germline. Sequenced by immunoSEQ multiplex PCR; TCRdb stores in-frame clones only, minus some. The table lists 200,000 to 250,000 clones, around 86% of them singletons. Everyone who took part was roughly 18 to 89 years old, and they came from 24 US areas. Allocation to cohorts depended on clinical history reported by the participants. Resolution of symptoms, clearance, or two negative PCRs was present in recovered Cohort 3 donors.

The chain recombines TRBV2 with TRBJ2-5; perhaps TRBD2 as D (6 bases). Sequencing used PBMCs or T cells enriched from blood (not recorded which). The clonotype comes from a woman aged 50 to 65 who had recovered from COVID-19. In DNA form, the CDR3 reads TGTGCCAGCAGAGGGGACTCCGCCCAAGAGACCCAGTACTTC. Protein product: CASRGDSAQETQYF.